This T cell receptor beta chain was identified during a study of graft-versus-host responses after intestinal transplantation. The wider study: Recipients received multivisceral, liver-intestinal, or isolated intestinal transplants. Anti-thymocyte globulin induction preceded about three years of tacrolimus and steroid maintenance in all recipients.

Comment on this clone: Its antigen remains unknown.

General observations from the study: GvH clones appeared in recipient marrow, some first in ileum or blood. Early post-transplant declines in HvG were associated with peak levels of circulating GvH clones.

The repertoire was sequenced with immunoSEQ multiplex PCR; TCRdb's copy has only in-frame clones and lacks some. The sample contains 84,000 or so clones, 80% to 95% of which appear only once. V lost 4 bases, J lost 0 bases, and 12 bases lay in between. The CDR3 totals 15 residues. The germline V gene encodes CDR1 MNHEY and CDR2 SMNVEV (reference sequence). Source: unstimulated CD4+ T cells sorted from spleen or lymph node cells, taken before intestinal transplant. V usage is TRBV27 and J usage is TRBJ1-2; weak D call: TRBD1 (5 bases). The receptor was isolated from a human donor who received an intestinal transplant. The CDR3 DNA reads TGTGCCAGCAGTTCAGACAGTTTGGCTAACTATGGCTACACCTTC. It codes for CASSSDSLANYGYTF.